This T cell receptor beta chain was found in a study of T cells in Graves' hyperthyroidism and ophthalmopathy. Study-wide context: The authors collected peripheral blood at initial diagnosis, before any treatment. General observations from the study: Within blood appeared most thyroid clonotypes that had expanded above 0.001.

On this clonotype: Its antigen remains unidentified.

Researchers took RNA transcripts and amplified the TCR beta CDR3 regions from them. TCR CDR3 regions were first amplified by RT-PCR with HTBI primers. TCRdb reprocessed the multiplex PCR reads with MiXCR, giving one entry per CDR3 protein. The table records hundreds of thousands of distinct CDR3 sequences, around 15% of them present only once. It was uncontrolled infection, other autoimmune disease, pregnancy or lactation that excluded patients. The CDR3 runs to 14 residues. Trimming cost V 1 base and J 4 bases, with 11 bases left between them. This rearrangement joins TRBV12-3 or TRBV12-4 to TRBJ2-7; D gene unclear. The receptor comes from a woman in her forties with Graves' ophthalmopathy. The sample was blood. The CDR3 coding sequence is TGTGCCAGCAGTTTAGGTGGCTCGAATTACGAGCAGTACTTC. Residues: CASSLGGSNYEQYF.